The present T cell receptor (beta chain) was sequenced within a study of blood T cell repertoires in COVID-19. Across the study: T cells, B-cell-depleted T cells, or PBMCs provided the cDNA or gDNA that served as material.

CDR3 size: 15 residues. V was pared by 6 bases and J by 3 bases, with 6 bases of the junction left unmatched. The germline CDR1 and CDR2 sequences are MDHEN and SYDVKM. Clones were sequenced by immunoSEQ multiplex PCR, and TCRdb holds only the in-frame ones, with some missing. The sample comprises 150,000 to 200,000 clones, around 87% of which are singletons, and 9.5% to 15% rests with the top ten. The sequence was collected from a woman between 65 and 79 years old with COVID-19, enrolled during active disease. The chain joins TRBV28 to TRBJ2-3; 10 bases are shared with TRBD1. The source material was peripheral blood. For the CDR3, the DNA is TGTGCCAGCAGCCCGGACAGGGGGTTGACAGATACGCAGTATTTT. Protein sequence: CASSPDRGLTDTQYF.